This TCR beta chain came from a study of T cell repertoires in cytomegalovirus infection. Study background: CMV infection together with matching HLA type was indicated by public TCR beta signatures.

On this clonotype: Its antigen is undetermined.

This CDR3 spans 15 amino acids. Trimming removed 1 base at V and 6 bases at J, with 13 bases between. Germline loops: CDR1 SGHTA, CDR2 FQGNSA. TCRdb recomputed calls from the reads with MiXCR, one row per CDR3 protein. The sample carries fewer than 650,000 distinct CDR3 sequences, under 45% recorded once. Study-level results: Of the TCR beta families, the public ones yielded a cumulative frequency that identified carriers of CMV plus the relevant HLA.

The sequencing here drew on cultured PBMCs, taken from culture after CMV antigen stimulation. The chain has TRBV7-2 and TRBJ2-1; D call uncertain. This clonotype was sampled from a human donor in good health (CMV status not recorded). Some clones in this sample may be carry-over from other donors' samples. In DNA form, the CDR3 reads TGTGCCAGCAGCTTAGAGTACGGGTTGGGCAATGAGCAGTTCTTC. As protein: CASSLEYGLGNEQFF.